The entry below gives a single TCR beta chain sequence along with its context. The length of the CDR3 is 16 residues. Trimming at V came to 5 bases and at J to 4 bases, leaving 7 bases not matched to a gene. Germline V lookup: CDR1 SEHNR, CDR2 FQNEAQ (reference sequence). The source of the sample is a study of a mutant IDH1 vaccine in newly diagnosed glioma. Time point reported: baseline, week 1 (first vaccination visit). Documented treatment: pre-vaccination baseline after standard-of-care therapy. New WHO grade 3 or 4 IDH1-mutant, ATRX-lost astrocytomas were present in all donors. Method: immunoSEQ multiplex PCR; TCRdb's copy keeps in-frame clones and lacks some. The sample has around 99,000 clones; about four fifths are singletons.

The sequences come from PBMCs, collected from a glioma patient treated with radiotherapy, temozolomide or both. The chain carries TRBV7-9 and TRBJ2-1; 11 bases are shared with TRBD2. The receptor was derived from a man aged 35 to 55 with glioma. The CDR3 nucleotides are TGTGCCAGCAGCATATATAGCGGGGGGGTGTACAATGAGCAGTTCTTC. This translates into CASSIYSGGVYNEQFF.